One and the same sample provided the 14 T cell receptor beta chains below, sequenced in a study of blood T cell repertoires in COVID-19. TCRdb keeps only in-frame clones here, not all; method: immunoSEQ multiplex PCR. The table includes approximately 210,000 clones, roughly four fifths detected once. The material sequenced was PBMCs or T cells enriched from blood (not recorded which). These receptors all stem from a man aged 35-49 years who had recovered from COVID-19.

The gene calls are TRBV6-6 and TRBJ1-5; D not resolved. This CDR3 contains 12 residues. V gave up 5 bases and J gave up 4 bases, with 6 bases separating them. Per germline, CDR1 MNHNY and CDR2 SVGAGI (reference sequence). CDR3 nucleotides: TGTGCCAGCAGTCCTACGAATCAGCCCCAGCATTTT. Translated, it gives CASSPTNQPQHF.

The rearrangement uses TRBV7-3 and TRBJ2-5, with 7 bases matching TRBD1. V lost 5 bases and J lost 7; bases outside the gene matches: 13. The CDR3 covers 15 residues. CDR1 is SGHTA, CDR2 FQGTGA, per germline. CDR3 loop: CASSPRDSGRGTQYF. DNA for the CDR3: TGTGCCAGCAGCCCCCGGGACAGCGGTCGAGGGACCCAGTACTTC. Looking up the rest from reference TRBV7-3 and TRBJ2-5 gives the full variable domain: GAGVSQTPSNKVTEKGKYVELRCDPISGHTALYWYRQSLGQGPEFLIYFQGTGAADDSGLPNDRFFAVRPEGSVSTLKIQRTERGDSAVYLCASSPRDSGRGTQYFGPGTRLLVL.

The J gene is TRBJ2-3, the V gene TRBV21-1; the D call in the table, TRBD2, was not verified against the DNA. TRBV21-1 counts as a pseudogene. CDR3 length: 16 residues. CDR3 coding DNA: TGTGCCAGCAGCAAAATGGGCGGGGGGATCTCAGATACGCAGTATTTT. This codes for CASSKMGGGISDTQYF.

This clone occurred a few times. This chain uses TRBV2 with TRBJ1-1; D gene uncertain. Trimming stripped 7 bases from V and 1 base from J, with 4 bases between. Germline V CDR1 and CDR2: SNHLY, FYNNEI. There are 11 residues in the CDR3. CDR3 in amino acids: CASTQNTEAFF. In DNA, the CDR3 is TGTGCCAGCACCCAGAACACTGAAGCTTTCTTT.

This clone was seen once. The CDR3 DNA is TGCGCCAGCAGCTTGGGCCGGGACAGGGCTGGAAACACCATATATTTT. Its protein product is CASSLGRDRAGNTIYF. V and J are TRBV5-1 and TRBJ1-3; 9 nucleotides agree with TRBD1. This CDR3 has 16 amino acids. Germline-derived CDR1 and CDR2 are SGHRS and YFSETQ. V was clipped by 0 bases and J by 2 bases; unmatched bases: 3.

This clone is a singleton in its sample. The chain carries TRBV6-5 and TRBJ1-1; D not resolved. V was cut by 2 bases and J by 11 bases, with 15 bases left in between. The CDR3 is 13 amino acids. Germline-derived CDR1 and CDR2 are MNHEY and SVGAGI. CDR3 bases: TGTGCCAGCAGTTACGAGGTCGGCGTTAAGGCTTTCTTT. This sequence encodes CASSYEVGVKAFF.

The V gene is TRBV7-2, the J gene TRBJ2-2; D uncertain. Germline-derived CDR1 and CDR2 are SGHTA and FQGNSA. The CDR3 is made up of 14 amino acids. Deletions cut 4 bases from V and 6 bases from J, with 12 bases between. Written as DNA, the CDR3 is TGTGCCAGCAGCTCTGACTGGGTAGCCGGGGAGCTGTTTTTT. This translates into CASSSDWVAGELFF.

V gene TRBV4-3 combines with J gene TRBJ2-6; D may be TRBD2 (5 bases). The CDR3 spans 15 residues. The V gene's germline CDR1 is LGHNA and CDR2 YSLEER. Trimming cost V 1 base and J 4 bases, with 8 bases left between them. In DNA, the CDR3 is TGCGCCAGCAGCCAAGTGGGGAGCGGGGCCAACGTCCTGACTTTC. Residues: CASSQVGSGANVLTF.

The table lists this clone with a few counts. V usage is TRBV6-1 and J usage is TRBJ2-2, with 13 positions matching TRBD2. Trimming took 2 bases from V and 6 from J; bases not matched to a gene: 9. The germline V gene has CDR1 MNHNS and CDR2 SASEGT. The CDR3 extends over 18 amino acids. The CDR3 nucleotides are TGTGCCAGCAGTGAAAAAACTAGCGGGAGGGCCAACGCCGGGGAGCTGTTTTTT. This encodes CASSEKTSGRANAGELFF.

V and J are TRBV7-2 and TRBJ2-7; maybe TRBD2 (6 bases). The germline V gene has CDR1 SGHTA and CDR2 FQGNSA. The CDR3 spans 17 residues. The germline V and J ends were trimmed by 4 bases and 6 bases, with 25 bases remaining between them. CDR3 region: CASSSPGDPGLRGEQYF. CDR3 nucleotides: TGTGCCAGCAGCTCGCCGGGGGACCCCGGACTCCGTGGCGAGCAGTACTTC.

The V gene is TRBV9, the J gene TRBJ2-2, with D perhaps TRBD2 (7 bases). The V gene lost 4 bases and the J gene lost 6 bases, with 13 bases spanning the gap. Germline V gene sequence: CDR1 SGDLS, CDR2 YYNGEE. The CDR3 has 14 residues. The CDR3 coding sequence is TGTGCCAGCAGCCCCCCGGGGGGCCCCGGGGAGCTGTTTTTT. Translating gives CASSPPGGPGELFF.

V and J are TRBV10-2 and TRBJ1-2; 7 bases are a match to TRBD1. The CDR3 spans 15 residues. CDR1 is WSHSY, CDR2 SAAADI, per germline. J lost 4 bases, V lost 6 bases, and 11 bases had no gene match. The CDR3 coding sequence is TGCGCCAGCAGCGACAGACAGGGACTCGTCTATGGCTACACCTTC. Translation gives CASSDRQGLVYGYTF.

The chain couples TRBV9 to TRBJ1-2; 7 bases line up with TRBD1. This CDR3 region has 12 residues. Trimming at V came to 2 bases and at J to 7 bases, leaving 2 bases not matched to a gene. Per germline, CDR1 SGDLS and CDR2 YYNGEE. This CDR3 reads CASSVGTAGYTF. The CDR3 DNA sequence: TGTGCCAGCAGCGTCGGGACAGCTGGCTACACCTTC.

This clone was detected a few times. The chain couples TRBV4-3 to TRBJ1-3; no clear D. This CDR3 has 13 residues. Germline V gene data show CDR1 as LGHNA and CDR2 as YSLEER. V lost 3 bases and J lost 0, with 3 bases in between. The CDR3 DNA sequence: TGCGCCAGCAGCCAGAGCTCTGGAAACACCATATATTTT. Its translation: CASSQSSGNTIYF.